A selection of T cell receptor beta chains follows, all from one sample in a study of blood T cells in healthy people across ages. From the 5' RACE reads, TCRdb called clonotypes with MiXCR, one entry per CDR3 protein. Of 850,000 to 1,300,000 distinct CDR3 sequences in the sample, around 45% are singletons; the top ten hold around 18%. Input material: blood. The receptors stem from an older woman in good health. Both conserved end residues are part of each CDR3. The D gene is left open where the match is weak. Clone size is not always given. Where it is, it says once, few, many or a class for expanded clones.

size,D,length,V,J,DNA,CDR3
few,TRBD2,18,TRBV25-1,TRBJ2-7,TGTGCCAGCAGACCTCCACCGGGAGGGCTAGCGGGGCCCTACGAGCAGTACTTC,CASRPPPGGLAGPYEQYF
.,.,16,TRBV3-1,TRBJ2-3,TGTGCCAGCAGCCACTCGTTGTTGCGGATGAAAGATACGCAGTATTTT,CASSHSLLRMKDTQYF
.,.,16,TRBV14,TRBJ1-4,TGTGCCAGCAGCCAGAATACCGGGACGGTTAATGAAAAACTGTTTTTT,CASSQNTGTVNEKLFF
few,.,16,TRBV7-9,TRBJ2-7,TGTGCCAGCAGCGCAGGCACAGGGTTCCTATCCTACGAGCAGTACTTC,CASSAGTGFLSYEQYF
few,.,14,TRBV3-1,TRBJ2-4,TGTGCCAGCAGCCAAGTCGCTAGCCAAAACATTCAGTACTTC,CASSQVASQNIQYF
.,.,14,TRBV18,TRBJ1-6,TGTGCCAGCTCAGGGGCGTTAGGGGGTTCACCCCTCCACTTT,CASSGALGGSPLHF
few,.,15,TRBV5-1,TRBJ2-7,TGCGCCAGCAGCTTGGTAGGCCATGGGGGCTACGAGCAGTACTTC,CASSLVGHGGYEQYF
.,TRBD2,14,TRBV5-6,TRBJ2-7,TGTGCCAGCAGCCCGGATAGCGGGAGTGTCGAGCAGTACTTC,CASSPDSGSVEQYF
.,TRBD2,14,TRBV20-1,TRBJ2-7,TGCAGTGCATGGGAGCGGGATCTATCCTACGAGCAGTACTTC,CSAWERDLSYEQYF
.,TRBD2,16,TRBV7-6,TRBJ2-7,TGTGCCAGCAGCCGCCGACCGGCGGGAGCCGACTACGAGCAGTACTTC,CASSRRPAGADYEQYF
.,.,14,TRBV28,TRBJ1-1,TGTGCCAGCAGGCCTGGCCCGGGGGGGCCTGAAGCTTTCTTT,CASRPGPGGPEAFF
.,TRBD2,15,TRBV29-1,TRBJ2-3,TGCAGCGTTGAAGGGGAGCGGGAGTATGCAGATGCGCAGTATTTT,CSVEGEREYADAQYF
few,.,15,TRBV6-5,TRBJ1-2,TGTGCCAGCAGTTACTCGACCCAAAGGGGGTATGGCTACACCTTC,CASSYSTQRGYGYTF
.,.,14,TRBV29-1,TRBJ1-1,TGCAGCGCTGCGGCGGGTGGGCCGAACACTGAAGCTTTCTTT,CSAAAGGPNTEAFF
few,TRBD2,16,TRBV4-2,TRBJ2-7,TGTGCCAGCAGCCAAGGTCTAGCGGTAGTAGGCTACGAGCAGTACTTC,CASSQGLAVVGYEQYF
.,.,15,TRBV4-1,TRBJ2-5,TGCGCCAGCAGACCGATATGGACAACGGGGGAGACCCAGTACTTC,CASRPIWTTGETQYF
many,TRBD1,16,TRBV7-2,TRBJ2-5,TGTGCCAGCAGCTTGGTGGGGACAGCCCTGCGAGAGACCCAGTACTTC,CASSLVGTALRETQYF
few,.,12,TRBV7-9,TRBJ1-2,TGTGCCAGCAGCTTGCAGGCCTATGGCTACACCTTC,CASSLQAYGYTF
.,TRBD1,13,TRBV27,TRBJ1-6,TGTGCCAGCTGGGACAGGTACAATTCACCCCTCCACTTT,CASWDRYNSPLHF
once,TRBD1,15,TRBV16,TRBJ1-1,TGTGCCAGCAGCGTCCGACAGGGGGCTTTCACTGAAGCTTTCTTT,CASSVRQGAFTEAFF
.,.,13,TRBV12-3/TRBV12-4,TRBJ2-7,TGTGCCAGCAGTGTAGCCCCCAGTTGGGAGCAGTACTTC,CASSVAPSWEQYF
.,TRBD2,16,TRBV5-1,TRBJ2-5,TGCGCCAGCAGCTTGGTAGCGGGAGGGGCCCAAGAGACCCAGTACTTC,CASSLVAGGAQETQYF
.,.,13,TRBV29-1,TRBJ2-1,TGCAGCGTGGAAACGAAGAGGAGTGGTGAGCAGTTCTTC,CSVETKRSGEQFF
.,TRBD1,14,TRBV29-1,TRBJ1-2,TGCAGCGTGGACTCAGACAGGGAATACTATGGCTACACCTTC,CSVDSDREYYGYTF
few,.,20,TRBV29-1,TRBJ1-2,TGCAGCGTTGAAGATCGGTGGAAGGGAAAAACACTCTCGGATAACTATGGCTACACCTTC,CSVEDRWKGKTLSDNYGYTF
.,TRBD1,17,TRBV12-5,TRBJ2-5,TGTGCTAGTGGTTTGGGACAGGGGCCGCTAGGTCAAGAGACCCAGTACTTC,CASGLGQGPLGQETQYF
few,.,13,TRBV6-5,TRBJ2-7,TGTGCCAGCAGCAACTCCCTAGCGAGCGAGCAGTACTTC,CASSNSLASEQYF
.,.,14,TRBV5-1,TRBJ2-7,TGCGCCAGCAGCTTCTTACAGTTCTCCTACGAGCAGTACTTC,CASSFLQFSYEQYF
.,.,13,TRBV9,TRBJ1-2,TGTGCCAGCAGCGTAGAGACAGCCGGCGGCTACACCTTC,CASSVETAGGYTF
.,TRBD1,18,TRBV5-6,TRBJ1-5,TGTGCCAGCAGCTTAGGGACAGGGGAAGGGAGGGGCAATCAGCCCCAGCATTTT,CASSLGTGEGRGNQPQHF
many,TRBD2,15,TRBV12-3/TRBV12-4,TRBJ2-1,TGTGCCAGCAGTTATGGCGGGAGCAACTACAATGAGCAGTTCTTC,CASSYGGSNYNEQFF
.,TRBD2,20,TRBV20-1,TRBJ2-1,TGCAGTGCCCGTCCGGACTATTCGGGAGGGGAAGGGTTCTCCTACAATGAGCAGTTCTTC,CSARPDYSGGEGFSYNEQFF
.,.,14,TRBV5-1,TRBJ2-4,TGCGCCAGCAGCCTGGACGGGGGACGGGACATTCAGTACTTC,CASSLDGGRDIQYF
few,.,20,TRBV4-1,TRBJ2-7,TGCGCCAGCAGCCAAGAACTGGGGATAGCGGACCTTATTAGCTCCTACGAGCAGTACTTC,CASSQELGIADLISSYEQYF
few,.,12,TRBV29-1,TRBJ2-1,TGCAGTTATTTGAGGGGCTACAATGAGCAGTTCTTC,CSYLRGYNEQFF
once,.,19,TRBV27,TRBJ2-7,TGTGCCAGTTATCCGTCCCAATTCGTTATGGGGCTCTACAGGAGGGAGCAGTACTTC,CASYPSQFVMGLYRREQYF
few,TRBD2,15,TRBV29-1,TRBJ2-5,TGCAGCGTTTTTGGGGGAGGGAGGGCCTTAAATGAGCAGTACTTC,CSVFGGGRALNEQYF
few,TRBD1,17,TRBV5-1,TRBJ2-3,TGCGCCAGCAGGATTATGCAAGGACAGGGGGCCGGAGATACGCAGTATTTT,CASRIMQGQGAGDTQYF
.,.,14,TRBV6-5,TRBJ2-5,TGTGCCAGCAGTCACTCAAGGGGATCGGAGACCCAGTACTTC,CASSHSRGSETQYF
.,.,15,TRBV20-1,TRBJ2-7,TGCAGTGCTAGAGTGGAGGGTAGGTCCTACAATGAGCAGTACTTC,CSARVEGRSYNEQYF
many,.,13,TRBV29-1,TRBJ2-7,TGCAGCGTTTTGGGGGGTACCTCCTACGAGCAGTACTTC,CSVLGGTSYEQYF
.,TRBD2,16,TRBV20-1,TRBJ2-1,TGCAGTGCTCCTCGGACTAGCGGGGGCTCCTACAATGAGCAGTTCTTC,CSAPRTSGGSYNEQFF
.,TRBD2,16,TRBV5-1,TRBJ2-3,TGCGCCAGCAGCTTGACTAGCGGGGTGATCACAGATACGCAGTATTTT,CASSLTSGVITDTQYF
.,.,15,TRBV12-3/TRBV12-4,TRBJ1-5,TGTGCCAGCAGTTTCAGCGGGGTATCCAATCAGCCCCAGCATTTT,CASSFSGVSNQPQHF
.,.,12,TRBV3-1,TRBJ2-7,TGTGCCAGCAGTCGAAGTGCGTCCGAGCAGTACTTC,CASSRSASEQYF
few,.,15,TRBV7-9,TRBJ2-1,TGTGCCAGCAGCTTATCCCGGGACTTCGCCAATGAGCAGTTCTTC,CASSLSRDFANEQFF
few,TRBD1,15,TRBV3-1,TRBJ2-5,TGTGCCAGCACCCGACAGGGGGCGACGGGAGAGACCCAGTACTTC,CASTRQGATGETQYF
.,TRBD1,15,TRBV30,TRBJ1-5,TGTGCCTGGAGTCCCCCGGGACAGGGGAATCAGCCCCAGCATTTT,CAWSPPGQGNQPQHF
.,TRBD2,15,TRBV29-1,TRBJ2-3,TGCAGCGTACTACGACTAGCGGATAACACAGATACGCAGTATTTT,CSVLRLADNTDTQYF
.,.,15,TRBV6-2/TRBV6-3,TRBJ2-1,TGTGCCAGCAGTTACTCGCGGGCTACCTACAATGAGCAGTTCTTC,CASSYSRATYNEQFF
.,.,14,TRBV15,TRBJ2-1,TGTGCCACCAGCAGAGGGGCAGGGTACAATGAGCAGTTCTTC,CATSRGAGYNEQFF
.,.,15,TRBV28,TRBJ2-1,TGTGCCAGCAGTTTCCCCGGGTCCCTCTACAATGAGCAGTTCTTC,CASSFPGSLYNEQFF
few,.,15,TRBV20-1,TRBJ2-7,TGCAGTGCTAGAGATCTCAGGGGAGACATCTACGAGCAGTACTTC,CSARDLRGDIYEQYF
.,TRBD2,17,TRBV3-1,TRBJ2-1,TGTGCCAGCAGCCTACAGACTAGCGTGAGGGCCGCTGAGACCCAGTTCTTC,CASSLQTSVRAAETQFF